This entry concerns a single T cell receptor beta chain. What it binds is unknown. These data are taken from a study of graft-versus-host responses after intestinal transplantation. Data came from immunoSEQ multiplex PCR; TCRdb stores just in-frame clones and leaves some out. Of around 90,000 clones in the sample, 90% to 95% are singletons; the top ten hold 0.45% to 0.55%. Per the germline V gene, CDR1 is LNHDA and CDR2 is SQIVND (reference sequence). Trimming took 3 bases from V and 6 from J, leaving 9 bases between them. The CDR3 is 13 amino acids. The source material was unstimulated CD8+ T cells sorted from spleen or lymph node cells, sampled before intestinal transplant. The V gene is TRBV19, the J gene TRBJ2-1; possible D gene TRBD2, 6 bases. The source of this sequence is a human donor who received an intestinal transplant. Here the CDR3 reads CASSIMGGNEQFF. The CDR3 nucleotides are TGTGCCAGTAGTATTATGGGGGGCAATGAGCAGTTCTTC.